Listed below are T cell receptor beta chains from one sample, sequenced in a study of blood T cell repertoires in COVID-19. Clones were sequenced by immunoSEQ multiplex PCR, and TCRdb holds only the in-frame ones, with some missing. The sample has about 78,000 clones; 86% are singletons. Material: peripheral blood. These TCRs come from a man between 50 and 59 years old with active or convalescent COVID-19. CDR3s include the opening cysteine and the closing phenylalanine or tryptophan. The D gene is left open where the match is weak. Clone size is shown for a subset of rows, as once, few, many or a class of expanded clone.

CSVGRQGTGDEQFF	TGCAGCGTGGGACGACAGGGTACGGGGGATGAGCAGTTCTTC	14	NA	TRBV29-1	few	TRBJ2-1
CASSPGLLKGTQYF	TGTGCCAGCAGTCCGGGACTATTAAAAGGGACCCAGTACTTC	14	TRBD2	TRBV6-5	NA	TRBJ2-5
CASSFDRGQDGYTF	TGTGCCAGCAGCTTCGACAGGGGGCAGGATGGCTACACCTTC	14	TRBD1	TRBV13	NA	TRBJ1-2
CASSQDWTDNEKLFF	TGTGCCAGCAGCCAAGATTGGACAGACAATGAAAAACTGTTTTTT	15	NA	TRBV4-2	NA	TRBJ1-4
CASRYRQAITDTQYF	TGTGCCAGCAGGTATCGACAGGCTATAACAGATACGCAGTATTTT	15	NA	TRBV11-2	NA	TRBJ2-3
CASSEAGTAYEQYF	TGTGCCAGCAGTGAAGCGGGGACAGCCTACGAGCAGTACTTC	14	TRBD1	TRBV6-1	NA	TRBJ2-7
CASRTGSGELFF	TGTGCCAGCAGGACAGGGAGCGGGGAGCTGTTTTTT	12	TRBD1	TRBV3-1/TRBV3-2	NA	TRBJ2-2
CASSPGIQGPNYGYTF	TGTGCCAGCTCACCTGGGATACAGGGGCCCAACTATGGCTACACCTTC	16	TRBD1	TRBV18	NA	TRBJ1-2
CAWSEKGPYSGNTIYF	TGTGCCTGGAGTGAGAAGGGGCCCTACTCTGGAAACACCATATATTTT	16	NA	TRBV30	NA	TRBJ1-3
CASSEQGVNTGELFF	TGTGCCAGCAGTGAACAGGGGGTGAACACCGGGGAGCTGTTTTTT	15	TRBD1	TRBV6-1	few	TRBJ2-2
CATSPVYEQYF	TGTGCCACCTCGCCAGTCTACGAGCAGTACTTC	11	NA	TRBV2	NA	TRBJ2-7
CASSLGQGVMNTEAFF	TGTGCCAGCAGCTTGGGACAGGGAGTTATGAACACTGAAGCTTTCTTT	16	TRBD1	TRBV5-4	NA	TRBJ1-1
CATPSNTIYF	TGTGCCACCCCCTCAAACACCATATATTTT	10	NA	TRBV24-1	NA	TRBJ1-3
CASSYRRGGDQPQHF	TGTGCCAGCAGTTACCGCCGGGGGGGCGACCAGCCCCAGCATTTT	15	NA	TRBV6-5	NA	TRBJ1-5
CASSRDRDYEQYF	TGTGCCAGCAGTCGGGACAGGGATTACGAGCAGTACTTC	13	TRBD1	TRBV6-2/TRBV6-3	NA	TRBJ2-7
CASRRDRISYNEQFF	TGTGCCAGCAGGAGGGACAGAATCTCCTACAATGAGCAGTTCTTC	15	TRBD1	TRBV2	NA	TRBJ2-1
CASSYRGYEQYF	TGTGCCAGCAGTTACAGGGGCTACGAGCAGTACTTC	12	TRBD1	TRBV12-3/TRBV12-4	NA	TRBJ2-7
CASSQPEGGTEAFF	TGTGCCAGCAGCCAGCCCGAGGGCGGGACTGAAGCTTTCTTT	14	NA	TRBV3-1/TRBV3-2	NA	TRBJ1-1
CASSHPGGANEKLFF	TGTGCCAGTAGTCACCCAGGAGGGGCTAATGAAAAACTGTTTTTT	15	NA	TRBV19	NA	TRBJ1-4
CASSQDSSIMNTEAFF	TGTGCCAGCAGCCAAGATAGCAGCATCATGAACACTGAAGCTTTCTTT	16	NA	TRBV3-1/TRBV3-2	NA	TRBJ1-1
CATGTETTDTQYF	TGTGCCACCGGGACAGAGACCACAGATACGCAGTATTTT	13	TRBD1	TRBV7-8	NA	TRBJ2-3
CASTLGAEAFF	TGTGCCAGTACTCTCGGGGCTGAAGCTTTCTTT	11	NA	TRBV19	NA	TRBJ1-1
CAISESTGLEKLFF	TGTGCCATCAGTGAGTCGACAGGTCTTGAAAAACTGTTTTTT	14	NA	TRBV10-3	NA	TRBJ1-4
CATSTVYNEQFF	TGTGCCACCAGCACAGTCTACAATGAGCAGTTCTTC	12	NA	TRBV6-2/TRBV6-3	NA	TRBJ2-1
CASSASEGHTEAFF	TGTGCCAGCAGCGCGTCGGAGGGGCACACTGAAGCTTTCTTT	14	NA	TRBV6-5	NA	TRBJ1-1
CASRTPGLPKNEQFF	TGTGCCAGCAGAACTCCGGGACTCCCTAAGAATGAGCAGTTCTTC	15	NA	TRBV6-5	NA	TRBJ2-1
CASRADRGRTGELFF	TGTGCCAGCAGGGCCGACAGGGGGCGAACCGGGGAGCTGTTTTTT	15	TRBD1	TRBV28	few	TRBJ2-2